This record concerns one T cell receptor beta chain sequence. What it recognizes is unknown. This sample stems from a study of cytomegalovirus exposure and HLA in healthy donors. The PCR employed 60 Vbeta primers together with 13 Jbeta primers. Sequenced by immunoSEQ multiplex PCR; TCRdb stores in-frame clones only, minus some. In the table there are around 200,000 clones, about 59% of which are singletons. Overall study results and limits: The study recorded 160 or so TCR beta chains that were cytomegalovirus-associated.

Germline V gene lookup returns CDR1 MGHRA and CDR2 YSYEKL. This CDR3 spans 17 amino acids. The junction had 13 bases not matched to a gene; V was cut back by 3 bases and J by 10 bases. This chain joins TRBV4-1 and TRBJ2-1; 12 bases fit TRBD2. The clonotype originates from a man aged 35 to 55 in good health and CMV-seronegative. The sequenced sample consisted of PBMCs. Here the CDR3 DNA reads TGCGCCAGCAGCCATTTCCCACTAGCGGGGGGCCCGGTGGAGCAGTTCTTC. This gives the protein CASSHFPLAGGPVEQFF.